This TCR beta chain was documented in a study of tumor-infiltrating lymphocytes in primary liver carcinoma. At the level of the study: Samples yielded about 3.5 to 7.5 million productive TCRbeta reads, similar across tissue types.

Investigators took RNA and DNA out together from 20-30 mg of unsorted bulk tissue. Each tumor specimen held more than 80% viable tumor cells. Regarding the study as a whole: About 7.5-25% of top clones, no more, were shared by all five regions. Tumors reached a significantly greater top-250-clone fraction than blood did (p = 0.039).

TCR beta cDNA came from about 500 ng total RNA, primed with a constant-region primer. ARM-PCR was slightly modified, and three nested multiplex PCR rounds with it gave rise to the TCR beta libraries. Each CDR3 protein is one row after TCRdb ran MiXCR on the multiplex PCR reads. The sample has under 50,000 distinct CDR3 sequences; less than 75% are singletons. This clonotype has only one observation. What it recognizes is unknown. Here the CDR3 omits its conserved ending phenylalanine or tryptophan, so a read error is the likely source. The TCR was taken from a middle-aged man with primary liver carcinoma and hepatitis B virus infection. The sequencing input was liver tumor tissue from sampling region 5. Stated subset: tumor region T5, tumor centre.

In DNA form, the CDR3 reads TGTGCCAACAGCTTATCCGTTGGACTAGCGGGAGGGGCGTACGAGCAGTACCTC. It is translated as CANSLSVGLAGGAYEQYL. The chain uses TRBV11-2 and TRBJ2-7; 15 nucleotides line up with TRBD2. The CDR3 has 18 amino acids. Germline V lookup: CDR1 SGHAT, CDR2 FQNNGV.